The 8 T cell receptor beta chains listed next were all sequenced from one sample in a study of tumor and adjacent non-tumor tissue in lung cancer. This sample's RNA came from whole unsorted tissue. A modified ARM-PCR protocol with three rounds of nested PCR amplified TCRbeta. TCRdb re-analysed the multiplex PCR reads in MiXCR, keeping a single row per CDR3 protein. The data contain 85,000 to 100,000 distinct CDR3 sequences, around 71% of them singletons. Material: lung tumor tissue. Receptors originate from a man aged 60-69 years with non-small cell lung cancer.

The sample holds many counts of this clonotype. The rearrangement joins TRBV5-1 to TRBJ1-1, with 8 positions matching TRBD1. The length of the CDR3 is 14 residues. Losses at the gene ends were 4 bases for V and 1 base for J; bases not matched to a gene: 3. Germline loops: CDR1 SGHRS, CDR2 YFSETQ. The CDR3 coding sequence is TGCGCCAGCAGCAACGGACAGGGGAACACTGAAGCTTTCTTT. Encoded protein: CASSNGQGNTEAFF.

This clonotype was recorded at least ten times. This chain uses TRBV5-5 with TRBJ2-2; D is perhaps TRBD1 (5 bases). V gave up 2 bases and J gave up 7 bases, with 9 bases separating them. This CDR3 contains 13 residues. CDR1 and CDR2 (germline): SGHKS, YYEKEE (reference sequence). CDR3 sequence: CASSLKGIGELFF. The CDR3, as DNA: TGTGCCAGCAGCTTAAAGGGGATCGGGGAGCTGTTTTTT.

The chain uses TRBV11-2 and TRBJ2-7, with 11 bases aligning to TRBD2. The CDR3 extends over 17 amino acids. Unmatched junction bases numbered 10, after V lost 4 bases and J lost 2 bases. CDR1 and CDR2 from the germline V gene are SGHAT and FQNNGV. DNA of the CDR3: TGTGCCAGCAGCTCCGAGGGGACTAGCGGCGCTGCCTACGAGCAGTACTTC. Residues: CASSSEGTSGAAYEQYF.

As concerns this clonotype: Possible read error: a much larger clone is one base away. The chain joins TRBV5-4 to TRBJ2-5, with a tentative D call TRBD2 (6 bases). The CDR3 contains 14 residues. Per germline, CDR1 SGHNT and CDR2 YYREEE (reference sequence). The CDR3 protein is CGSSLELAQETQYF. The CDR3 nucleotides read TGTGGCAGCAGCTTGGAACTAGCCCAAGAGACCCAGTACTTC.

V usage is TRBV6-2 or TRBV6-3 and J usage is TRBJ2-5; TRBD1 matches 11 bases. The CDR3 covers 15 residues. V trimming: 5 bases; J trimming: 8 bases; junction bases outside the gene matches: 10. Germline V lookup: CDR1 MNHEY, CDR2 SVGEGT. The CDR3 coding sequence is TGTGCCAGCAGTCCCGGGACAGGGGGGGGAGAAACCCAGTACTTC. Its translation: CASSPGTGGGETQYF.

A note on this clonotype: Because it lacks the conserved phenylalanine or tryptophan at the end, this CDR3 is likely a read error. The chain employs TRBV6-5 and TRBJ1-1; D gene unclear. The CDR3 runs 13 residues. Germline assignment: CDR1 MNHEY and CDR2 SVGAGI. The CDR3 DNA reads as TGTGTCACCCAAATTGAGATGAACACTGAAGCTTTCTCT. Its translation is CVTQIEMNTEAFS.

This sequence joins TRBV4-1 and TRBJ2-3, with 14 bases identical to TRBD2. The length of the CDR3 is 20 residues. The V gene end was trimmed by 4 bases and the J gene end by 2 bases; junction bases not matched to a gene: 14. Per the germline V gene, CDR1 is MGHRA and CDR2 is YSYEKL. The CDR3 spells CASSPPGLAGGRTHTDTQYF. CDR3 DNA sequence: TGCGCCAGCAGCCCGCCTGGACTAGCGGGGGGTCGCACCCACACAGATACGCAGTATTTT.

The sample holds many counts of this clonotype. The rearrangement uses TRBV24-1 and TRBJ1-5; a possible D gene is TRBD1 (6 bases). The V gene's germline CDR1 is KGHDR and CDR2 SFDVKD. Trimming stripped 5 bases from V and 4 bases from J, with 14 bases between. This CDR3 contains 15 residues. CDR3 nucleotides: TGTGCCACCAGTGGGGGACAATGGGGTAATCAGCCCCAGCATTTT. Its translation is CATSGGQWGNQPQHF.